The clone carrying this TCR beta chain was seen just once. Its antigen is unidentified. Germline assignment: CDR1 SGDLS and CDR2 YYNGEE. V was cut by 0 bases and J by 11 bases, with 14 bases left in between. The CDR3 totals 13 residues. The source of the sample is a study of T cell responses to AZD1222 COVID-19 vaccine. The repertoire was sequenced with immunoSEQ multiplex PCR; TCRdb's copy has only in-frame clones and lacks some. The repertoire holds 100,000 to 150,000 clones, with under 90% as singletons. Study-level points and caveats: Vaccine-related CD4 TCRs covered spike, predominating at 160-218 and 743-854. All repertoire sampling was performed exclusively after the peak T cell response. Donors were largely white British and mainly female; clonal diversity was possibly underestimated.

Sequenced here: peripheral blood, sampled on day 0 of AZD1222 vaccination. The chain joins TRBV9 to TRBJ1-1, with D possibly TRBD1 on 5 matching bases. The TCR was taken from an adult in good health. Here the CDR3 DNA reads TGTGCCAGCAGCGTAGCCGGGGGACCCGAGGCTTTCTTT. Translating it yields CASSVAGGPEAFF.